Given below is one TCR beta chain in context. These data come from a study of blood T cell repertoires in COVID-19. Study at large: Specimens from acute and convalescent COVID-19 originated in the United States, Italy and Spain.

Germline V gene sequence: CDR1 MDHEN, CDR2 SYDVKM. The CDR3 is made up of 12 amino acids. As originally analysed: Amplified reference gene primers provided the basis for estimating nucleated cell counts. TCRdb's table, derived via immunoSEQ multiplex PCR, lists solely in-frame clones and lacks some. V and J calls and clone size are copied from that table; D and trimming were computed from the DNA. The sample records 100,000 or so clones, over 75% being singletons. The genes are TRBV28 and TRBJ2-1; maybe TRBD2 (6 bases). Sequencing was carried out using peripheral blood. This TCR was sampled from a woman younger than 45 with acute or convalescent COVID-19. The DNA of the CDR3 is TGTGCGGGGGGAGGTTCCTACAATGAGCAGTTCTTC. It encodes CAGGGSYNEQFF.